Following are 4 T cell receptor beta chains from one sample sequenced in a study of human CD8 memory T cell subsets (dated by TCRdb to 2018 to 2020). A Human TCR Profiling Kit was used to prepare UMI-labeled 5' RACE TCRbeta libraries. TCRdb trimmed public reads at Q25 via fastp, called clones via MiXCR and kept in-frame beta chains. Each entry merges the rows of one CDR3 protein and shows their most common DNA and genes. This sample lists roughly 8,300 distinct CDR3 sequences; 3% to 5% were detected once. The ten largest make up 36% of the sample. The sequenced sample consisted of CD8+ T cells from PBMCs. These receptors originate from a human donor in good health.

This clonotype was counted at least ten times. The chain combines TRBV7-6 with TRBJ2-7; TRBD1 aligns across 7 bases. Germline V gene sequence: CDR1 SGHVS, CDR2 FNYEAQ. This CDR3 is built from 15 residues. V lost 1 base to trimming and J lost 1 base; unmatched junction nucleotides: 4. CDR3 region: CASSLDRGPSYEQYF. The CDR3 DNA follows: TGTGCCAGCAGCTTAGACAGGGGCCCATCCTACGAGCAGTACTTC.

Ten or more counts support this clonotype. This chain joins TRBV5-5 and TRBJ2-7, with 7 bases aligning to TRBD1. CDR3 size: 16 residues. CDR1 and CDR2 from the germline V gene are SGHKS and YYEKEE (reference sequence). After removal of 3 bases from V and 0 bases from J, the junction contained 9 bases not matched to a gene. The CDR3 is CASSSDSDRASYEQYF. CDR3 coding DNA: TGTGCCAGCAGCTCGGACAGTGACAGGGCCTCCTACGAGCAGTACTTC.

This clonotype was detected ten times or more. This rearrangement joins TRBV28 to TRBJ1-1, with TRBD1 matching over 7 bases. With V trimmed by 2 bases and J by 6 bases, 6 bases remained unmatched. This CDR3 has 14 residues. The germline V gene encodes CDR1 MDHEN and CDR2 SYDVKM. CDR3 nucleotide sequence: TGTGCCAGCAGTTTAAACAGGGGCCCCCCTGAAGCTTTCTTT. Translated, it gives CASSLNRGPPEAFF.

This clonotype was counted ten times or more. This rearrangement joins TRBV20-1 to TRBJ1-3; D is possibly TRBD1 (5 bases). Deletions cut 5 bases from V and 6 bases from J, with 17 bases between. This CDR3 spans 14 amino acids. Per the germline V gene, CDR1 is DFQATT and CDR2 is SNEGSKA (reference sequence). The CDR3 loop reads CSASLWDQKNTIYF. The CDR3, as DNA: TGCAGTGCTTCCCTCTGGGACCAAAAAAACACCATATATTTT.